One and the same sample provided the 3 T cell receptor beta chains below, sequenced in a study of T cell responses to AZD1222 COVID-19 vaccine. Generated by immunoSEQ multiplex PCR, the TCRdb table keeps only in-frame clones and is missing some. This repertoire shows over 95,000 clones, around nine tenths found once; its top ten account for approximately 12%. This sample comprised peripheral blood, obtained on day 0 of AZD1222 vaccination. These receptors all come from an adult in good health.

The chain joins TRBV19 to TRBJ2-5; D is unresolved. The germline V and J ends were trimmed by 10 bases and 7 bases, with 19 bases remaining between them. This CDR3 is built from 13 residues. Germline lookup yields CDR1 LNHDA and CDR2 SQIVND (reference sequence). The CDR3 DNA sequence: TGTGCCACAAGCCCAATACAGCTAGGGACCCAGTACTTC. Translating gives CATSPIQLGTQYF.

The CDR3: CASSDRTSGVNEQFF. CDR3 nucleotide sequence: TGTGCCAGCAGTGATCGGACTAGCGGTGTTAATGAGCAGTTCTTC. The rearrangement uses TRBV6-2 or TRBV6-3 and TRBJ2-1; 10 bases map to TRBD2. Trimming removed 5 bases from V and 7 bases from J; junction bases left unmatched: 8. Germline assignment: CDR1 MNHEY and CDR2 SVGEGT. The CDR3 consists of 15 residues.

The V call is TRBV19, the J call TRBJ1-4; a possible D gene is TRBD1 (5 bases). This CDR3 is built from 19 residues. Trimming removed 2 bases at V and 0 bases at J, with 19 bases between. In germline, CDR1 is LNHDA, CDR2 SQIVND (reference sequence). CDR3 in amino acids: CASSIPGTSNGATNEKLFF. In nucleotides, the CDR3 is TGTGCCAGTAGTATACCCGGGACCAGCAATGGGGCAACTAATGAAAAACTGTTTTTT.